Presented here are 26 T cell receptor beta chains from one specimen sequenced in a study of T cell repertoires in cytomegalovirus infection. TCRdb re-derived calls from the reads in MiXCR, one entry per CDR3 protein. Of roughly 640,000 distinct CDR3 sequences in the sample, 20% to 30% were seen once. Material for sequencing was CD8+ T cells from PBMCs. These receptors originate from a human donor in good health (CMV status not recorded). Some clones in this sample may be carry-over from other donors' samples.

This chain uses TRBV7-9 with TRBJ1-6, with 9 bases aligning to TRBD1. The V and J ends lost 4 bases and 5 bases, in that order; junction bases with no gene match: 9. The CDR3 extends over 17 amino acids. CDR1 SEHNR and CDR2 FQNEAQ come from the germline V gene (reference sequence). CDR3 bases: TGTGCCAGCAGCTCGGGACAGGGACCGATGGATAATTCACCCCTCCACTTT. Translating it yields CASSSGQGPMDNSPLHF. Combining the CDR3 with reference TRBV7-9 and TRBJ1-6 gives the whole variable domain DTGVSQNPRHKITKRGQNVTFRCDPISEHNRLYWYRQTLGQGPEFLTYFQNEAQLEKSRLLSDRFSAERPKGSFSTLEIQRTEQGDSAMYLCASSSGQGPMDNSPLHFGNGTRLTVT.

The chain couples TRBV7-9 to TRBJ2-5, with TRBD1 matching 12 bases. With 10 bases clipped from V and 1 base from J, the junction kept 4 bases outside the gene matches. Germline CDR1 is SEHNR and CDR2 is FQNEAQ (reference sequence). The CDR3 is 14 residues long. CDR3 loop: CATPGQGAQETQYF. CDR3 bases: TGTGCCACGCCGGGACAGGGGGCCCAAGAGACCCAGTACTTC.

This clonotype was counted between two and nine times. The chain links TRBV27 to TRBJ2-1; D is perhaps TRBD1 (5 bases). The CDR3 spans 12 residues. V gave up 3 bases and J gave up 9 bases, with 9 bases separating them. Looked up from germline, CDR1 is MNHEY and CDR2 is SMNVEV (reference sequence). This CDR3 is CASSFYDSEQFF. The CDR3 coding sequence is TGTGCCAGCAGTTTCTACGACAGTGAGCAGTTCTTC.

The chain carries TRBV6-6 and TRBJ2-7; D unresolved. V was cut by 6 bases and J by 1 base, with 13 bases left in between. The CDR3 has 14 amino acids. Germline lookup yields CDR1 MNHNY and CDR2 SVGAGI (reference sequence). This chain's CDR3 is CASSHWSESYEQYF. CDR3 DNA: TGTGCCAGCAGCCACTGGTCAGAATCCTACGAGCAGTACTTC.

This clonotype was seen a few times. CDR3 sequence (DNA): TGCAGCGTTGAAAATGTAGGGGGCCAAGAGACCCAGTACTTC. It yields the protein CSVENVGGQETQYF. The rearrangement uses TRBV29-1 and TRBJ2-5; D is possibly TRBD1 (6 bases). The V gene's germline CDR1 is SQVTM and CDR2 ANQGSEA. Trimming took off 2 bases at V and 1 base at J, with 11 bases between the two ends. The CDR3 has 14 amino acids.

The chain links TRBV25-1 to TRBJ1-1; D is unresolved. The germline V gene has CDR1 MGHDK and CDR2 SYGVNS. There are 13 residues in the CDR3. Deletions cut 4 bases from V and 1 base from J, with 7 bases between. The CDR3 DNA sequence: TGTGCCAGCAGTGCATTGGGGAACACTGAAGCTTTCTTT. Translation gives CASSALGNTEAFF.

This clonotype was counted between two and nine times. V gene TRBV19 combines with J gene TRBJ1-5, with 8 bases that match TRBD1. The length of the CDR3 is 16 residues. Germline assignment: CDR1 LNHDA and CDR2 SQIVND (reference sequence). The trim removed 6 bases at V and 1 base at J, leaving 8 bases unmatched. CDR3 sequence: CASSRLQGASNQPQHF. The DNA for the CDR3 is TGTGCCAGTAGCCGACTTCAGGGGGCGAGCAATCAGCCCCAGCATTTT.

Many counts were recorded for this clonotype. This chain links TRBV7-9 with TRBJ1-1, with a weak D call TRBD1 (6 bases). CDR1 SEHNR and CDR2 FQNEAQ come from the germline V gene (reference sequence). V gave up 5 bases and J gave up 1 base, with 11 bases separating them. The CDR3 length is 14 residues. This CDR3 reads CASSPPGQNTEAFF. In DNA, the CDR3 is TGTGCCAGCAGCCCCCCGGGACAGAACACTGAAGCTTTCTTT.

The rearrangement uses TRBV7-8 and TRBJ2-5; no firm D call. The CDR3 covers 11 residues. CDR1 and CDR2 from the germline V gene are SGHVS and FQNEAQ. Between the trimmed V and J ends, which lost 5 bases and 5 bases, there was a span of 6 bases. The CDR3 region has the DNA TGTGCCAGCAGCCCTCCCGAGACCCAGTACTTC. It encodes CASSPPETQYF.

This clonotype occurred many times. This chain links TRBV6-5 with TRBJ1-1; D remains ambiguous. Germline V gene lookup returns CDR1 MNHEY and CDR2 SVGAGI. The CDR3 spans 14 residues. Trimming left V 0 bases short and J 1 base short, with 6 bases between. CDR3 nucleotide sequence: TGTGCCAGCAGTTACTCGCAAAGGAACACTGAAGCTTTCTTT. It encodes CASSYSQRNTEAFF.

This clonotype has just a few counts. The chain links TRBV12-3 or TRBV12-4 to TRBJ1-4; 8 bases align to TRBD1. The CDR3 contains 18 residues. After removal of 5 bases from V and 0 bases from J, the junction contained 11 bases not matched to a gene. Here the CDR3 DNA reads TGTGCCAGCAGTCCAGGCCCAAAGACAGGGGCAACTAATGAAAAACTGTTTTTT. Its protein is CASSPGPKTGATNEKLFF.

The chain carries TRBV7-4 and TRBJ2-1; 8 bases fit TRBD2. V was clipped by 5 bases and J by 8 bases; unmatched bases: 11. Germline V gene lookup returns CDR1 SGHVT and CDR2 SQSDAQ. The CDR3 covers 15 residues. The CDR3 DNA sequence: TGTGCCAGCAGCCCTTTGCGGGGGGCGGGTCATGAGCAGTTCTTC. The encoded protein is CASSPLRGAGHEQFF.

This clonotype appeared a few times. This sequence joins TRBV29-1 and TRBJ1-5; tentatively, D is TRBD1 (6 bases). The CDR3 totals 14 residues. Trimming pared 4 bases from V and 5 bases from J, leaving 15 bases between. The germline gives CDR1 SQVTM, CDR2 ANQGSEA. CDR3 sequence reads: CSVGGGQTDQPQHF. CDR3 sequence (DNA): TGCAGCGTTGGGGGGGGACAAACCGATCAGCCCCAGCATTTT.

Concerning this clonotype itself: This sequence may be a read error, since a much larger clone differs from it by one base. The chain couples TRBV28 to TRBJ2-2, with TRBD2 identical over 8 bases. The germline V gene encodes CDR1 MDHEN and CDR2 SYDVKM. The CDR3 is made up of 17 amino acids. V was clipped by 7 bases and J by 5 bases; unmatched bases: 15. The CDR3 is CASKTRWAGGPTGELFF. DNA for the CDR3: TGTGCCAGCAAGACGAGGTGGGCGGGGGGTCCAACCGGGGAGCTGTTTTTT.

The chain has TRBV4-2 and TRBJ2-1; 8 nucleotides align to TRBD2. The ends lost 3 bases at V and 4 bases at J; junction bases unmatched: 11. The CDR3 consists of 17 residues. Germline V lookup: CDR1 LGHNA, CDR2 YNFKEQ. The CDR3 here is CASSHPGSGGGYNEQFF. The CDR3 DNA is TGTGCCAGCAGCCACCCTGGTTCGGGGGGGGGGTACAATGAGCAGTTCTTC.

This clonotype was seen repeatedly, ten times or more. The rearrangement links TRBV7-9 to TRBJ1-1; possible D gene TRBD1, 6 bases. CDR3 length: 14 residues. Trimming cost V 7 bases and J 4 bases, with 16 bases left between them. CDR1 SEHNR and CDR2 FQNEAQ come from the germline V gene (reference sequence). CDR3 bases: TGTGCCAGCACCAAGGGGGGCCAGGGCACTGAAGCTTTCTTT. Protein: CASTKGGQGTEAFF.

This chain uses TRBV7-9 with TRBJ1-1; weak D call: TRBD1 (5 bases). CDR1 SEHNR and CDR2 FQNEAQ come from the germline V gene (reference sequence). The V gene lost 6 bases and the J gene lost 1 base, with 12 bases spanning the gap. This CDR3 contains 14 residues. CDR3 region: CASRRSTGNTEAFF. CDR3 nucleotides: TGTGCCAGCAGACGCTCTACAGGGAACACTGAAGCTTTCTTT. Combining the CDR3 with reference TRBV7-9 and TRBJ1-1 gives the whole variable domain DTGVSQNPRHKITKRGQNVTFRCDPISEHNRLYWYRQTLGQGPEFLTYFQNEAQLEKSRLLSDRFSAERPKGSFSTLEIQRTEQGDSAMYLCASRRSTGNTEAFFGQGTRLTVV.

This clonotype was counted ten times or more. The V gene is TRBV6-5, the J gene TRBJ2-5; D may be TRBD2 (6 bases). This CDR3 is built from 15 residues. V lost 2 bases, J lost 5 bases, and 15 bases lay in between. Germline values: CDR1 MNHEY, CDR2 SVGAGI. The CDR3 region is CASSYGLGLAETQYF. CDR3 in DNA: TGTGCCAGCAGTTACGGGTTGGGGCTAGCGGAGACCCAGTACTTC.

This clonotype has only a few counts. V and J are TRBV5-5 and TRBJ2-7, with a weak D call TRBD2 (5 bases). Germline V gene sequence: CDR1 SGHKS, CDR2 YYEKEE (reference sequence). The CDR3 runs 14 residues. V dropped 2 bases and J dropped 3 bases, with 12 bases sitting between them. As DNA, the CDR3 is TGTGCCAGCAGCTTCCCGGACTCTAGCTACGAGCAGTACTTC. Amino acids: CASSFPDSSYEQYF.

The chain has TRBV5-8 and TRBJ1-5; D gene unclear. Germline V gene sequence: CDR1 SGHTS, CDR2 YDEGEE. Trimming took off 7 bases at V and 1 base at J, with 21 bases between the two ends. The CDR3 runs to 17 residues. The CDR3 loop is CASRHLIRVASNQPQHF. In DNA form, the CDR3 reads TGTGCCAGCCGCCATCTAATTCGGGTAGCGAGCAATCAGCCCCAGCATTTT.

The rearrangement links TRBV12-3 or TRBV12-4 to TRBJ1-2, with D unclear. The V and J ends lost 3 bases and 4 bases respectively, with 9 bases between them. The CDR3 covers 13 residues. As DNA, the CDR3 is TGTGCCAGCAGTTTTGAAAGCCGCTATGGCTACACCTTC. Its protein is CASSFESRYGYTF.

The sample holds many counts of this clonotype. The chain is built from TRBV7-8 and TRBJ2-7; D gene ambiguous. CDR1 and CDR2 from the germline V gene are SGHVS and FQNEAQ. V was cut by 4 bases and J by 6 bases, with 13 bases left in between. This CDR3 region has 13 residues. The CDR3 DNA is TGTGCCAGCAGCTACTTTGGAGTCTCCGAGCAGTACTTC. Its protein product is CASSYFGVSEQYF.

This clonotype was picked up many times. The chain joins TRBV11-2 to TRBJ2-4; D gene ambiguous. The CDR3 is made up of 16 amino acids. CDR1 and CDR2 (germline): SGHAT, FQNNGV. Between the trimmed V and J ends, which lost 2 bases and 4 bases, there was a span of 15 bases. The CDR3 protein is CASSLRGALEKNIQYF. The CDR3 DNA reads TGTGCCAGCAGCTTACGCGGCGCTTTAGAAAAAAACATTCAGTACTTC.

The DNA for the CDR3 is TGTGCCAGCAGTCACAGATTACAGAGGGCAGATACGCAGTATTTT. Amino acids: CASSHRLQRADTQYF. This rearrangement joins TRBV6-2 or TRBV6-3 to TRBJ2-3, with D possibly TRBD2 on 5 matching bases. Trimming removed 5 bases from V and 4 bases from J, with 16 bases in between. CDR1 is MNHEY and CDR2 is SVGEGT in the germline V gene. This CDR3 has 15 amino acids.

About this clonotype: A junction end diverges from the germline sequence, so it may reflect a read error. The rearrangement uses TRBV7-7 and TRBJ2-1, with D perhaps matching TRBD1 (6 bases). The CDR3 runs 18 residues. Germline-derived CDR1 and CDR2 are SSHAT and FNYEAQ (reference sequence). For the CDR3, the DNA is TGTGCTAGCAGCCCGGGCAGGGGCCGCCGCGGCTTCTACAATGAGCAGTTCTTC. Amino acids: CASSPGRGRRGFYNEQFF. The whole variable domain, filled in from reference TRBV7-7 and TRBJ2-1, reads GAGVSQSPRYKVTKRGQDVTLRCDPISSHATLYWYQQALGQGPEFLTYFNYEAQPDKSGLPSDRFSAERPEGSISTLTIQRTEQRDSAMYRCASSPGRGRRGFYNEQFFGPGTRLTVL.

There are a few counts of this clonotype. The rearrangement joins TRBV20-1 to TRBJ1-6, with D perhaps matching TRBD1 (5 bases). The germline V gene has CDR1 DFQATT and CDR2 SNEGSKA (reference sequence). This CDR3 contains 15 residues. Trimming took 2 bases from V and 10 from J, leaving 18 bases between them. In DNA form, the CDR3 reads TGCAGTGCTAGACGAGTAGGAAGGGGCCAATCACCCCTCCACTTT. It encodes CSARRVGRGQSPLHF.